One and the same sample provided the 7 T cell receptor beta chains below, sequenced in a study of blood T cells in healthy people across ages. Primers used in a second PCR of about 6 to 11 cycles were a sample-barcoded 5' primer and a J-beta primer mix. In TCRdb, the 5' RACE reads were re-called with MiXCR into one record per CDR3 protein. The sample has about a million distinct CDR3 sequences, roughly half seen once; the top ten hold 20% to 25%. Sequencing input: blood. All receptors come from a woman in her fifties or sixties in good health.

V gene TRBV5-1 combines with J gene TRBJ1-1; D gene unclear. CDR1 is SGHRS, CDR2 YFSETQ, per germline. Trimming removed 3 bases from V and 0 bases from J, with 18 bases in between. This CDR3 contains 17 residues. CDR3 DNA sequence: TGCGCCAGCAGCTGGTCCGGGTCACGGGCTTTGAACACTGAAGCTTTCTTT. Translated, it gives CASSWSGSRALNTEAFF.

The V and J genes are TRBV24-1 and TRBJ1-2, with 7 positions matching TRBD1. With V trimmed by 6 bases and J by 7 bases, 4 bases remained unmatched. From germline, CDR1 is KGHDR and CDR2 SFDVKD. The CDR3 is 12 residues long. DNA for the CDR3: TGTGCCACCAGTTCAGGGGGATGTGGCTACACCTTC. This sequence encodes CATSSGGCGYTF.

The V call is TRBV4-1, the J call TRBJ2-7; D gene ambiguous. Trimming pared 1 base from V and 2 bases from J, leaving 9 bases between. From germline, CDR1 is MGHRA and CDR2 YSYEKL. This CDR3 comprises 14 residues. The CDR3 loop reads CASSQGMGTYEQYF. As DNA, the CDR3 is TGCGCCAGCAGCCAAGGCATGGGGACCTACGAGCAGTACTTC.

This rearrangement joins TRBV6-2 or TRBV6-3 to TRBJ2-1, with 10 bases lining up with TRBD2. Per the germline V gene, CDR1 is MNHEY and CDR2 is SVGEGT. V gave up 7 bases and J gave up 2 bases; unmatched junction bases: 5. This CDR3 is 15 amino acids long. In nucleotides, the CDR3 is TGTGCCAGCACCCGAAGCGGGAGGGCCTACAATGAGCAGTTCTTC. This codes for CASTRSGRAYNEQFF.

The chain combines TRBV15 with TRBJ2-5; the D gene is possibly TRBD2 (5 bases). The V gene lost 5 bases and the J gene lost 0 bases, with 13 bases spanning the gap. CDR3 length: 15 amino acids. CDR1 and CDR2 from the germline V gene are LNHNV and YYDKDF (reference sequence). The CDR3 DNA reads TGTGCCACCAGCTCCACCATAGCGCACCAAGAGACCCAGTACTTC. This sequence encodes CATSSTIAHQETQYF.

As concerns this clonotype: The junction departs from germline at one end; a sequencing error may be responsible. V is TRBV4-2 and J is TRBJ2-3; D gene unclear. The germline CDR1 and CDR2 sequences are LGHNA and YNFKEQ. CDR3 length: 15 amino acids. CDR3: CAGSQVKSNTDTQYF. DNA for the CDR3: TGTGCCGGCAGCCAAGTGAAATCGAACACAGATACGCAGTATTTT.

The chain carries TRBV9 and TRBJ2-3; 11 nucleotides match TRBD2. Per the germline V gene, CDR1 is SGDLS and CDR2 is YYNGEE. CDR3 length: 16 amino acids. The V gene end was trimmed by 2 bases and the J gene end by 0 bases; junction bases not matched to a gene: 2. In DNA, the CDR3 is TGTGCCAGCAGCGTTTTAGCGGGAGGGAGCACAGATACGCAGTATTTT. This sequence encodes CASSVLAGGSTDTQYF.